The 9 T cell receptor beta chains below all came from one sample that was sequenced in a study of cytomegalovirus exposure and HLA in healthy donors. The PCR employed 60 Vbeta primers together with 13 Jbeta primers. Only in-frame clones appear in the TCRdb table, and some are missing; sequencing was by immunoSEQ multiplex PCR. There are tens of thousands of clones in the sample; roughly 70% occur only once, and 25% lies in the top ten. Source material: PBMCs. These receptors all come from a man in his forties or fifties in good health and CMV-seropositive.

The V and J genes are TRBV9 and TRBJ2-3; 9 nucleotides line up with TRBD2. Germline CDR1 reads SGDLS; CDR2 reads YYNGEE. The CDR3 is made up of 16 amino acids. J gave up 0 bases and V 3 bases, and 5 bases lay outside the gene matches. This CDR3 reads CASSDNLAGSTDTQYF. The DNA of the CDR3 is TGTGCCAGCAGCGATAACCTAGCGGGGAGCACAGATACGCAGTATTTT.

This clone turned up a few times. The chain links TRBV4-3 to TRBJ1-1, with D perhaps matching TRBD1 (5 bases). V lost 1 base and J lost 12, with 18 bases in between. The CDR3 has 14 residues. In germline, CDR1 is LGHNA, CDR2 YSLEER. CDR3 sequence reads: CASSQVGEDWPSFF. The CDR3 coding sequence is TGCGCCAGCAGCCAAGTGGGGGAGGACTGGCCTTCTTTCTTT.

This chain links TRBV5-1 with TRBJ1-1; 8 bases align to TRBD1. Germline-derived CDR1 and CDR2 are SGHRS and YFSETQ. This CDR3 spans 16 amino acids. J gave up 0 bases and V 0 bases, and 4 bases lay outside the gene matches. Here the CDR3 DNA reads TGCGCCAGCAGCTTGGGACAGGGGAATTTGAACACTGAAGCTTTCTTT. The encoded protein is CASSLGQGNLNTEAFF.

This CDR3 is CASSLGSNSNQPQHF. CDR3 sequence (DNA): TGTGCCAGCAGCTTAGGGTCTAATAGCAATCAGCCCCAGCATTTT. This chain links TRBV7-8 with TRBJ1-5; D gene ambiguous. Germline V gives CDR1 SGHVS, CDR2 FQNEAQ. Trimming shortened V by 1 base and J by 0 bases, and 7 bases separated the two germline ends. The CDR3 is 15 residues long.

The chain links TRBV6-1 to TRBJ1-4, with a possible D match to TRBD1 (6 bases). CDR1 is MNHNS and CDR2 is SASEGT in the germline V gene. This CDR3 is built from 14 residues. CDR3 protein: CSTGSTGFNEKLFF. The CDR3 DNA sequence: TGTAGTACAGGGAGTACGGGGTTTAATGAAAAACTGTTTTTT.

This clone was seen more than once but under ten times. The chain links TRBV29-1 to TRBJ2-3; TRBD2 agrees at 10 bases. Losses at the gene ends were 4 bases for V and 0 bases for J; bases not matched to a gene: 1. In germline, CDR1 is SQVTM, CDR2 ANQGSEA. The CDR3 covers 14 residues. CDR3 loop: CSVGTSGSTDTQYF. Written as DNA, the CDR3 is TGCAGCGTTGGGACTAGCGGCAGCACAGATACGCAGTATTTT.

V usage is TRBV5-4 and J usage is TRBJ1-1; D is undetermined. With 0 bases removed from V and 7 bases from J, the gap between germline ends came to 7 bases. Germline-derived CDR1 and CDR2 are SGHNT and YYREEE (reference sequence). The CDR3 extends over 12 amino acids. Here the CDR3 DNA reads TGTGCCAGCAGCTTGGCGAACGGTGAAGCTTTCTTT. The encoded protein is CASSLANGEAFF. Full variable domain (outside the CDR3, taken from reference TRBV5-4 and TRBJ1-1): ETGVTQSPTHLIKTRGQQVTLRCSSQSGHNTVSWYQQALGQGPQFIFQYYREEENGRGNFPPRFSGLQFPNYSSELNVNALELDDSALYLCASSLANGEAFFGQGTRLTVV.

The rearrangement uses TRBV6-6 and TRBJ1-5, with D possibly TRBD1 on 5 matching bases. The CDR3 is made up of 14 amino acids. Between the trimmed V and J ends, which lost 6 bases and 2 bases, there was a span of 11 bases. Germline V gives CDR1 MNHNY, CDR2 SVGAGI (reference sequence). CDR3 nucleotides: TGTGCCAGCAGCCAGGGTATCGGCAATCAGCCCCAGCATTTT. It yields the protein CASSQGIGNQPQHF.

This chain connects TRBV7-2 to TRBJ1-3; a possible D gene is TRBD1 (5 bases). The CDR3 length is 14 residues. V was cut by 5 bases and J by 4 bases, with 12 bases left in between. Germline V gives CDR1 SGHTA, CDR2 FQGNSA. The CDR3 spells CASSPGRGGNTIYF. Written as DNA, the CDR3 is TGTGCCAGCAGCCCGGGACGGGGGGGAAACACCATATATTTT.